This entry lists 19 T cell receptor beta chains sequenced from one sample in a study of cytomegalovirus exposure and HLA in healthy donors (dated by TCRdb to 2016 to 2017). Library prep was done by the immunoSEQ multiplex PCR assay. A mixture of 60 forward primers for TCR Vbeta segments and 13 reverse primers for TCR Jbeta segments was used in the multiplex PCR. TCRdb holds this immuneACCESS table with in-frame rearrangements only. Some clones are missing; in checked studies, unresolved V genes explain under half, and the rest has no known cause. Present in this sample are 100,000 to 140,000 clones, about 72% of which were seen just once. The ten largest clones add up to roughly 2.3% of the sample. Sequences were obtained from PBMCs. These receptors were collected from a man between 18 and 29 years old in good health and CMV-seronegative.

This chain's CDR3 is CASSNTGQPNEKLFF. CDR3 nucleotides: TGTGCCAGCAGTAATACGGGACAGCCGAATGAAAAACTGTTTTTT. The V and J genes are TRBV5-4 and TRBJ1-4; 7 nucleotides line up with TRBD1. The CDR3 runs to 15 residues. Unmatched junction bases numbered 9, after V lost 5 bases and J lost 5 bases. CDR1 and CDR2 from the germline V gene are SGHNT and YYREEE (reference sequence).

Of note for this clone: An end of the junction differs from the germline gene, which may be a read error. In DNA form, the CDR3 reads TGCAGCGGCAACAGGGGACAGGGGGGCACATATACGCAGTATTTT. Its translation is CSGNRGQGGTYTQYF. This chain joins TRBV29-1 and TRBJ2-3; 11 nucleotides line up with TRBD1. The CDR3 extends over 15 amino acids. Germline-derived CDR1 and CDR2 are SQVTM and ANQGSEA.

This chain uses TRBV25-1 with TRBJ2-7; 9 positions match TRBD1. This CDR3 region has 14 residues. The germline V gene encodes CDR1 MGHDK and CDR2 SYGVNS. Trimming cost V 1 base and J 6 bases; bases outside gene matches: 4. The CDR3 DNA reads TGTGCCAGCAGTGAATCCGGGACAGGGCGCGAGCAGTACTTC. It encodes CASSESGTGREQYF.

This clone was picked up a small number of times. This rearrangement joins TRBV4-3 to TRBJ1-4; D call uncertain. V dropped 0 bases and J dropped 11 bases, with 19 bases sitting between them. The CDR3 covers 16 residues. The germline V gene encodes CDR1 LGHNA and CDR2 YSLEER. The CDR3 protein is CASSQDSSLLREKLFF. CDR3 nucleotides: TGCGCCAGCAGCCAAGATTCTTCCCTACTTCGGGAGAAACTGTTTTTT.

A few counts support this clone. The chain employs TRBV28 and TRBJ2-5; 10 bases line up with TRBD2. Trimming removed 7 bases from V and 2 bases from J; junction bases left unmatched: 4. CDR3 length equals 14 residues. Germline lookup yields CDR1 MDHEN and CDR2 SYDVKM. CDR3 amino acids: CASTPSGGQETQYF. As DNA, the CDR3 is TGTGCCAGCACCCCTAGCGGGGGACAAGAGACCCAGTACTTC.

This clone appeared once. The rearrangement joins TRBV14 to TRBJ2-7, with TRBD1 matching over 7 bases. The V gene's germline CDR1 is SGHDN and CDR2 FVKESK. Losses at the gene ends were 1 base for V and 3 bases for J; bases not matched to a gene: 3. CDR3 length: 14 residues. CDR3 sequence reads: CASSQGDSRYEQYF. The CDR3 DNA sequence: TGTGCCAGCAGCCAAGGGGACAGTCGCTACGAGCAGTACTTC.

This rearrangement joins TRBV28 to TRBJ2-5; 11 bases fit TRBD2. The V gene's germline CDR1 is MDHEN and CDR2 SYDVKM. The trim removed 2 bases at V and 5 bases at J, leaving 10 bases unmatched. The CDR3 consists of 17 residues. CDR3 amino acids: CASSLGGASGGRETQYF. CDR3 nucleotides: TGTGCCAGCAGTTTAGGAGGGGCTAGCGGGGGGAGGGAGACCCAGTACTTC.

The V and J genes are TRBV4-3 and TRBJ1-1, with D possibly matching TRBD1 (6 bases). Looked up from germline, CDR1 is LGHNA and CDR2 is YSLEER. The CDR3 loop spans 14 amino acids. Trimming left V 0 bases short and J 10 bases short, with 15 bases between. This CDR3 is CASSQDLRGHRAFF. The CDR3 coding sequence is TGCGCCAGCAGCCAAGATCTGAGGGGACATCGAGCTTTCTTT.

CDR3 in DNA: TGTGCCAAAAGCGGGACAGGGGATGGCTACACCTTC. Its translation: CAKSGTGDGYTF. The genes are TRBV7-2 and TRBJ1-2; 10 bases line up with TRBD1. The CDR3 contains 12 residues. Germline CDR1 is SGHTA and CDR2 is FQGNSA. V shed 10 bases and J 6 bases; nucleotides not matched to a gene: 5.

The chain combines TRBV4-3 with TRBJ2-5; D perhaps matches TRBD1 (6 bases). The CDR3 consists of 16 residues. From germline, CDR1 is LGHNA and CDR2 YSLEER. V shed 0 bases and J shed 5 bases, with 16 bases lying between them. CDR3 coding DNA: TGCGCCAGCAGCCAAGACGCTTTTACAGGGCGGGAGACCCAGTACTTC. Protein: CASSQDAFTGRETQYF.

Of note for this clone: The junction and the germline gene differ at one end; a read error may be behind it. This chain joins TRBV28 and TRBJ1-5; 12 bases agree with TRBD1. This CDR3 is built from 13 residues. Germline assignment: CDR1 MDHEN and CDR2 SYDVKM. The CDR3 DNA follows: TGTGCCAGCGGGACAGGGGGCAACCAGCCCCAGCATTTT. This codes for CASGTGGNQPQHF.

This chain joins TRBV6-5 and TRBJ2-1; D might be TRBD1 (6 bases). There are 15 residues in the CDR3. The V gene lost 6 bases and the J gene lost 0 bases, with 12 bases spanning the gap. Germline CDR1 reads MNHEY; CDR2 reads SVGAGI. The CDR3 sequence: CASSPTGNSYNEQFF. The CDR3, as DNA: TGTGCCAGCAGCCCCACAGGGAACTCCTACAATGAGCAGTTCTTC.

The chain recombines TRBV6-4 with TRBJ2-2; 10 nucleotides line up with TRBD1. Germline V gene lookup returns CDR1 MRHNA and CDR2 SNTAGT. This CDR3 is 17 amino acids long. Germline trimming cut 2 bases from V and 1 base from J; bases unmatched to any gene: 4. In DNA form, the CDR3 reads TGTGCCAGCAGTGACCCCCGGGACAGGGGGAACACCGGGGAGCTGTTTTTT. Translated: CASSDPRDRGNTGELFF.

V gene TRBV6-5 combines with J gene TRBJ2-5; maybe TRBD2 (6 bases). The J call is in doubt because the DNA end fits TRBJ2-7 better. This CDR3 has 12 residues. Germline CDR1 MNHEY, CDR2 SVGAGI. Here the CDR3 DNA reads TGTGCCACCCAAGGGACTTCCTACGAGCAGTACTTC. Protein: CATQGTSYEQYF.

The chain recombines TRBV5-1 with TRBJ2-6; 9 bases line up with TRBD1. This CDR3 has 18 amino acids. V gave up 2 bases and J gave up 4 bases; unmatched junction bases: 10. Germline V gene data show CDR1 as SGHRS and CDR2 as YFSETQ. CDR3 protein: CASSFRRQGVAGANVLTF. Here the CDR3 DNA reads TGCGCCAGCAGCTTTAGGCGACAGGGGGTCGCCGGGGCCAACGTCCTGACTTTC.

This chain links TRBV20-1 with TRBJ2-1; D possibly corresponds to TRBD2 (5 bases). V was cut by 7 bases and J by 4 bases, with 8 bases left in between. Looked up from germline, CDR1 is DFQATT and CDR2 is SNEGSKA (reference sequence). The length of the CDR3 is 11 residues. The CDR3 DNA follows: TGCAGTGGGACTCCTTACAATGAGCAGTTCTTC. Translated, it gives CSGTPYNEQFF.

V gene TRBV11-2 combines with J gene TRBJ2-7, with TRBD1 as a possible D gene (6 bases). Germline V gene sequence: CDR1 SGHAT, CDR2 FQNNGV. This CDR3 is 15 amino acids long. V was cut by 5 bases and J by 4 bases, with 18 bases left in between. This CDR3 reads CASSRTEDRLYEQYF. In nucleotides, the CDR3 is TGTGCCAGCAGCCGGACGGAGGACAGATTGTACGAGCAGTACTTC.

The chain combines TRBV19 with TRBJ1-4; D unresolved. This CDR3 spans 16 amino acids. The germline V gene encodes CDR1 LNHDA and CDR2 SQIVND (reference sequence). Trimming removed 3 bases at V and 0 bases at J, with 11 bases between. The CDR3 coding sequence is TGTGCCAGTAGTATGAGGGTCGCGGCAACTAATGAAAAACTGTTTTTT. This sequence encodes CASSMRVAATNEKLFF.

The genes are TRBV7-6 and TRBJ1-4; the D gene is possibly TRBD1 (6 bases). Germline V lookup: CDR1 SGHVS, CDR2 FNYEAQ. This CDR3 comprises 14 residues. V was pared by 4 bases and J by 5 bases, with 11 bases between. The CDR3 DNA is TGTGCCAGCAGCTCTCAGGGGACGAATGAAAAACTGTTTTTT. Protein product: CASSSQGTNEKLFF.